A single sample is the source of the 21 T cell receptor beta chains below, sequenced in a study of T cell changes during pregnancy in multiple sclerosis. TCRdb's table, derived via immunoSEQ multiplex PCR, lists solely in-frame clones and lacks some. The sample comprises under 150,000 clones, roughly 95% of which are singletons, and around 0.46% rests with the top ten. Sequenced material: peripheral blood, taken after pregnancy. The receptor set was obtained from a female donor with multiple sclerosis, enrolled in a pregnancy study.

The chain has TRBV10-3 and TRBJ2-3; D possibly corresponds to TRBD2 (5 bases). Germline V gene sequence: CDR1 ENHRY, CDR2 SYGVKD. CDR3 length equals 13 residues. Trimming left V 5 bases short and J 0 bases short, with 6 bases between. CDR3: CAISPGSTDTQYF. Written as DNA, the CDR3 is TGTGCCATCAGTCCGGGGAGCACAGATACGCAGTATTTT.

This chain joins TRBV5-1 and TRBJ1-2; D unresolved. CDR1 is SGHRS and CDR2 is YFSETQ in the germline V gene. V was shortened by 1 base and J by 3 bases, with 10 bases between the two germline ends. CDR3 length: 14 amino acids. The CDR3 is CASSLLVGDYGYTF. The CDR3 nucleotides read TGCGCCAGCAGCTTGTTGGTCGGAGACTATGGCTACACCTTC.

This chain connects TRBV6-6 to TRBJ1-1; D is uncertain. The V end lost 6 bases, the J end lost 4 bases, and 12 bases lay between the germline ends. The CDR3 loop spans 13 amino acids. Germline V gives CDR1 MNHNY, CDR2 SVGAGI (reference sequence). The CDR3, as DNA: TGTGCCAGCAGCCCGACGCGAGGCACTGAAGCTTTCTTT. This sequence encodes CASSPTRGTEAFF.

The CDR3 bases are TGTGCCAGCTCTAGCGGGCCTCAAGAGACCCAGTACTTC. Translation gives CASSSGPQETQYF. The chain combines TRBV9 with TRBJ2-5, with 8 bases aligning to TRBD2. After removal of 7 bases from V and 2 bases from J, the junction contained 4 bases not matched to a gene. This CDR3 spans 13 amino acids. Per germline, CDR1 SGDLS and CDR2 YYNGEE.

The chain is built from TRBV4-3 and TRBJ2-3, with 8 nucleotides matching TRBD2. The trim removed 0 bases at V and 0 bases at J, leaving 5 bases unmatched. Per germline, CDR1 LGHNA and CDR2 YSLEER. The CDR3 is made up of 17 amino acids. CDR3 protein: CASSQDPPGGSTDTQYF. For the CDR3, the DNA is TGCGCCAGCAGCCAAGATCCCCCGGGAGGGAGCACAGATACGCAGTATTTT.

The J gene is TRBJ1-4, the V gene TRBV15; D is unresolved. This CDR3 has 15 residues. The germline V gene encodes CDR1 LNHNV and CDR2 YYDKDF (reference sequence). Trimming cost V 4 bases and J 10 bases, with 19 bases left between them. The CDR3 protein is CATSINTVGRGKLFF. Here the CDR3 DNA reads TGTGCCACCAGCATCAACACGGTCGGCAGAGGAAAACTGTTTTTT.

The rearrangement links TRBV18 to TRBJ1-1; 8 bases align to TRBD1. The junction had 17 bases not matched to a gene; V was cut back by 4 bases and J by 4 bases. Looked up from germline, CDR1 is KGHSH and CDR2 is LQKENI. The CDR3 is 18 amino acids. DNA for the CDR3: TGTGCCAGCTCACGAATACCCGGGGGGCAGGGGGCATCCACTGAAGCTTTCTTT. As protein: CASSRIPGGQGASTEAFF.

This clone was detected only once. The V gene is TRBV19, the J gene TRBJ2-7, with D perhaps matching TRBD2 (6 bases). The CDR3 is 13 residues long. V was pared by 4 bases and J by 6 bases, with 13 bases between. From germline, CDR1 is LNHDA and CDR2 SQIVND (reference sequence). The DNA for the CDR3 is TGTGCCAGTAGTACCGTCGCGGGGCGCGAGCAGTACTTC. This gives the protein CASSTVAGREQYF.

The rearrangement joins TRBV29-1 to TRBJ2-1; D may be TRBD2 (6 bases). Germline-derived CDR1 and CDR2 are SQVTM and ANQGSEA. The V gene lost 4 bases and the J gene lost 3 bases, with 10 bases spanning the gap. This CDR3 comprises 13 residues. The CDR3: CSVGRRDYNEQFF. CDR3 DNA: TGCAGCGTTGGGAGGCGGGACTACAATGAGCAGTTCTTC.

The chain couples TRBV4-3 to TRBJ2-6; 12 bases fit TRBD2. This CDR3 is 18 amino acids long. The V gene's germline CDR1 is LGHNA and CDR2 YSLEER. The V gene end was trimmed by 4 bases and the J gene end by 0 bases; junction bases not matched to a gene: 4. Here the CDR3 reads CASSLETSGSSGANVLTF. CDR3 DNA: TGCGCCAGCAGCCTTGAGACTAGCGGGAGCTCTGGGGCCAACGTCCTGACTTTC.

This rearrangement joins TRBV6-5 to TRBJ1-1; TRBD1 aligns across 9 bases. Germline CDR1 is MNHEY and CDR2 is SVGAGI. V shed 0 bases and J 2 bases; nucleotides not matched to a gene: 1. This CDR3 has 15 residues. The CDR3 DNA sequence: TGTGCCAGCAGTTACTCGGGACAGGGAAACACTGAAGCTTTCTTT. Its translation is CASSYSGQGNTEAFF.

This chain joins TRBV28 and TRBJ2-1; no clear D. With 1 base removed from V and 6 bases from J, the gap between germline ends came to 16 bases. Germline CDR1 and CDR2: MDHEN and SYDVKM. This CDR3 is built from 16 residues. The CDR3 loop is CASSLSQWARINEQFF. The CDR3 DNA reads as TGTGCCAGCAGTTTATCCCAGTGGGCACGGATCAATGAGCAGTTCTTC. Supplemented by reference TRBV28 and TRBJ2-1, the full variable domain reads DVKVTQSSRYLVKRTGEKVFLECVQDMDHENMFWYRQDPGLGLRLIYFSYDVKMKEKGDIPEGYSVSREKKERFSLILESASTNQTSMYLCASSLSQWARINEQFFGPGTRLTVL.

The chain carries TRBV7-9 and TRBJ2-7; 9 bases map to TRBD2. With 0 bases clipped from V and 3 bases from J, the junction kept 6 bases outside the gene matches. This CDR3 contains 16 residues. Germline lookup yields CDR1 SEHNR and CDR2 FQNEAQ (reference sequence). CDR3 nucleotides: TGTGCCAGCAGCTTAGCGGGTAGCGGGAGTGGCTACGAGCAGTACTTC. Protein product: CASSLAGSGSGYEQYF.

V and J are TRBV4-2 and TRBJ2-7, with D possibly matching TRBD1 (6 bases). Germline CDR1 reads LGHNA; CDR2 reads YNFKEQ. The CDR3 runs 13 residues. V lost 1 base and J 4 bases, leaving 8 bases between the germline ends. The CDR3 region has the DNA TGTGCCAGCAGCCAAGGACAGGCTTACGAGCAGTACTTC. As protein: CASSQGQAYEQYF.

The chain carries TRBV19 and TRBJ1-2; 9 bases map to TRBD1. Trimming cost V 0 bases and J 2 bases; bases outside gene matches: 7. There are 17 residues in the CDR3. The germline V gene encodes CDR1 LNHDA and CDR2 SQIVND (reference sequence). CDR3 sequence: CASSIDIGTGINYGYTF. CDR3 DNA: TGTGCCAGTAGTATAGACATCGGGACAGGGATAAACTATGGCTACACCTTC.

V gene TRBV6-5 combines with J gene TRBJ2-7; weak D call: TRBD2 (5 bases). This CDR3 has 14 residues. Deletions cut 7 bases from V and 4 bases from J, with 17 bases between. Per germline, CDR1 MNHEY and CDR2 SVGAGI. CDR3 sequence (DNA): TGTGCCAGCAAGTCGGGATCCCCCATATACGAGCAGTACTTC. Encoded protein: CASKSGSPIYEQYF.

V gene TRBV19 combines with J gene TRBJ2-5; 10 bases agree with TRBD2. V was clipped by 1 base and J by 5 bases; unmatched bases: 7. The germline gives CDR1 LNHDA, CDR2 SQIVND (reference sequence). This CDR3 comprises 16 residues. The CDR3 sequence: CASSIGGVAGGETQYF. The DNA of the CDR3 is TGTGCCAGTAGTATAGGGGGGGTAGCGGGAGGTGAGACCCAGTACTTC.

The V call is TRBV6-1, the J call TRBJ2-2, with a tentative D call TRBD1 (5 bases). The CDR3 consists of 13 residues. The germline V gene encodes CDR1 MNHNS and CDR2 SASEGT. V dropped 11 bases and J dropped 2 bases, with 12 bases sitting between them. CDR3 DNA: TGTGCCGGCTTTGACAGAAACACCGGGGAGCTGTTTTTT. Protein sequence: CAGFDRNTGELFF.

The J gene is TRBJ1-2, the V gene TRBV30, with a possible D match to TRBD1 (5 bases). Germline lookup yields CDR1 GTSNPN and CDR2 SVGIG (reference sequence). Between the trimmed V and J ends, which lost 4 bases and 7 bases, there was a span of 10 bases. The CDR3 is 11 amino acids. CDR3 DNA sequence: TGTGCCTGGATGTACAGGTCTGGCTACACCTTC. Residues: CAWMYRSGYTF.

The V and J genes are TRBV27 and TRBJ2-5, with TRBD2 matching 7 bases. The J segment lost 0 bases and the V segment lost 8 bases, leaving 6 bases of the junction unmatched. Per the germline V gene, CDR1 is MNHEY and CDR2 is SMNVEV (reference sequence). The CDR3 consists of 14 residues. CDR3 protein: CASYTLADQETQYF. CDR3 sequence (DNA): TGTGCCAGCTACACTCTAGCGGACCAAGAGACCCAGTACTTC.

CDR3 residues: CASSGTALYNEQFF. CDR3 nucleotides: TGTGCCAGCAGCGGGACAGCTCTTTACAATGAGCAGTTCTTC. V gene TRBV27 combines with J gene TRBJ2-1, with 7 bases aligning to TRBD1. The germline CDR1 and CDR2 sequences are MNHEY and SMNVEV (reference sequence). The CDR3 loop spans 14 amino acids. Losses at the gene ends were 6 bases for V and 4 bases for J; bases not matched to a gene: 6.